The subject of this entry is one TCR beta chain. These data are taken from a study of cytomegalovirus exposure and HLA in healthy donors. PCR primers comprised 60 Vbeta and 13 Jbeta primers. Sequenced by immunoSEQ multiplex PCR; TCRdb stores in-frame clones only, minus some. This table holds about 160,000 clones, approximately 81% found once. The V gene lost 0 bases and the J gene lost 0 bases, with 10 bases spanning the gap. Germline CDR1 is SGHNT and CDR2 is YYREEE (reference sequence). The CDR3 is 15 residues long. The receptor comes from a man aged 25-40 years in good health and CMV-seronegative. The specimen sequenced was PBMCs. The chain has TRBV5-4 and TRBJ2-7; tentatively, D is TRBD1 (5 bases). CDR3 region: CASSLVGPSSYEQYF. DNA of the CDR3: TGTGCCAGCAGCTTGGTGGGGCCCAGCTCCTACGAGCAGTACTTC.